This T cell receptor beta chain was obtained from a study of CD8+ T cells in alopecia areata. Punch biopsies of lesional scalp, plus peripheral blood, were taken from alopecia areata patients. This CDR3 is 17 amino acids long. The germline gives CDR1 SGHRS, CDR2 YFSETQ. V trimming: 0 bases; J trimming: 4 bases; junction bases outside the gene matches: 7. It was cDNA, reverse transcribed from extracted RNA, that served as the sequencing template. The assay was immunoSEQ multiplex PCR, and TCRdb's table has in-frame clones only and misses some. The data show some 22,000 clones, 52% seen once. Details on this clone: Its antigen is currently unknown.

Overall study results and limits: Scalp samples also contribute reads from the resident alphabeta T cells found in normal skin.

The TCR was taken from a human donor with alopecia areata. Sequenced input: NKG2D-high CD8+ T cells sorted from blood. The V gene is TRBV5-1, the J gene TRBJ2-1, with 10 nucleotides matching TRBD2. The CDR3 DNA follows: TGCGCCAGCAGCTTGGCTACCGGGACTAGCGCTTACAATGAGCAGTTCTTC. It translates to CASSLATGTSAYNEQFF.